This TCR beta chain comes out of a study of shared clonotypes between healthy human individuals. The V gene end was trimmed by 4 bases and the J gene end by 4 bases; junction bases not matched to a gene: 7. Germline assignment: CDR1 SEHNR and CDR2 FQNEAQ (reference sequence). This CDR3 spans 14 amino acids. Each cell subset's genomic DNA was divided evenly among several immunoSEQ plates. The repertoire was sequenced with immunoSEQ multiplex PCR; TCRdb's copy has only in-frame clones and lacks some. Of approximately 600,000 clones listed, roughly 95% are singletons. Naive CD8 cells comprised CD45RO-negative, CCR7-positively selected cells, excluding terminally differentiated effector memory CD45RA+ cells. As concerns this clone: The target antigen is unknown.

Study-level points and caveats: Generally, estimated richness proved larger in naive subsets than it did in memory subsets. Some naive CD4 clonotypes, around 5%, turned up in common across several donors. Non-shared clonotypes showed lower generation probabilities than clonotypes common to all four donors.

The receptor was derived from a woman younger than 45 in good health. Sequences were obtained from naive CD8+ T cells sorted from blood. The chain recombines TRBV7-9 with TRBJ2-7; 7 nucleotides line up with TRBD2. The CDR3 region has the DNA TGTGCCAGCAGCTCGGGGCTAGCGGATTACGAGCAGTACTTC. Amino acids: CASSSGLADYEQYF.